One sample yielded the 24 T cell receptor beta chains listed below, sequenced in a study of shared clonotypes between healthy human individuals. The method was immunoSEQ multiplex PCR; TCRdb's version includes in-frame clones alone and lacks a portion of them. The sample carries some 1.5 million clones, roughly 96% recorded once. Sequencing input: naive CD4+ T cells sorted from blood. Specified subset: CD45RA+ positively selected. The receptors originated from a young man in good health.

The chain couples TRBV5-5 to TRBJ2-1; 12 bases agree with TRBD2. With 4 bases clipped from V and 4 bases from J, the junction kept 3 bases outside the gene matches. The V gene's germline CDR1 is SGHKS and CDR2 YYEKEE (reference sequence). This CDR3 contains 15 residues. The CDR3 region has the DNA TGTGCCAGCAGCCAGGGGACTAGCGGGTACAATGAGCAGTTCTTC. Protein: CASSQGTSGYNEQFF.

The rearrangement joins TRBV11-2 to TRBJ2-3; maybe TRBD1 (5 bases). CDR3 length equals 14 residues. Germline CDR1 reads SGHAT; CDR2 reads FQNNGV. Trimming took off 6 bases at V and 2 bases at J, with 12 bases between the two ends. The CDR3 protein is CASSRQPYTDTQYF. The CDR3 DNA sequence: TGTGCCAGCAGTCGACAGCCCTACACAGATACGCAGTATTTT. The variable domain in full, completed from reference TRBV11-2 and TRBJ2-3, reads EAGVAQSPRYKIIEKRQSVAFWCNPISGHATLYWYQQILGQGPKLLIQFQNNGVVDDSQLPKDRFSAERLKGVDSTLKIQPAKLEDSAVYLCASSRQPYTDTQYFGPGTRLTVL.

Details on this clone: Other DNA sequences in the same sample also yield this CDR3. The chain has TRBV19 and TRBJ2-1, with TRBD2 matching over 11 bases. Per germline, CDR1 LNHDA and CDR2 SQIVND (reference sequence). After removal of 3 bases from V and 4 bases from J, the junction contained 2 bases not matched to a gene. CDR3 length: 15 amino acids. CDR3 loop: CASSMLAGGYNEQFF. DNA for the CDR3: TGTGCCAGTAGTATGCTAGCGGGGGGATACAATGAGCAGTTCTTC.

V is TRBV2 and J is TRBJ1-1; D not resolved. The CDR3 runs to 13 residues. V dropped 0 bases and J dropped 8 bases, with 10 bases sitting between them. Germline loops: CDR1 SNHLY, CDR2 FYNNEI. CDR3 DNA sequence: TGTGCCAGCAGTGAAGCCGCTGGACCAGAAGCTTTCTTT. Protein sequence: CASSEAAGPEAFF.

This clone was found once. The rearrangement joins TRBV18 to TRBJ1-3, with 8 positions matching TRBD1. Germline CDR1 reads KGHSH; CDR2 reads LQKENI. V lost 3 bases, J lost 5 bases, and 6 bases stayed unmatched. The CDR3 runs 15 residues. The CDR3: CASSPGTGPRNTIYF. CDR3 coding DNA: TGTGCCAGCTCACCCGGGACAGGACCTCGAAACACCATATATTTT.

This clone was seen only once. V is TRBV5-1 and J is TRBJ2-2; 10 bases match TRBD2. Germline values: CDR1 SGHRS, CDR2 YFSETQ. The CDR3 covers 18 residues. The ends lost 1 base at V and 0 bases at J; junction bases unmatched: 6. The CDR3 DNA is TGCGCCAGCAGCTTGCTAGCGGGAGCCAACGCGAACACCGGGGAGCTGTTTTTT. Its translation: CASSLLAGANANTGELFF.

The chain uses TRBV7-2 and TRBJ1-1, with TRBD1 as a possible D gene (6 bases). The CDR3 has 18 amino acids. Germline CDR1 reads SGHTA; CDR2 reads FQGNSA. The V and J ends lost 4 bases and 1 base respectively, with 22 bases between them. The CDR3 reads CASSSRAGEGLGNTEAFF. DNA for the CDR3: TGTGCCAGCAGCTCTCGAGCAGGGGAGGGACTTGGGAACACTGAAGCTTTCTTT.

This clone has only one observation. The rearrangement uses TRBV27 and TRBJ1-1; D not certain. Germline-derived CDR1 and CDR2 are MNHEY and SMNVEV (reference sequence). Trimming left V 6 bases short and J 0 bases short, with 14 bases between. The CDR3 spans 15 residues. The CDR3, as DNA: TGTGCCAGCAGCCTAGGGAGTGCTATGAACACTGAAGCTTTCTTT. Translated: CASSLGSAMNTEAFF.

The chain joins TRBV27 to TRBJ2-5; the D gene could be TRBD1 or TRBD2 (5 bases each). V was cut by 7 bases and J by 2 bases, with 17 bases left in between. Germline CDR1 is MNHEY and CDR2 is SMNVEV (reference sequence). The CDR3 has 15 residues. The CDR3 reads CASTNSRGSQETQYF. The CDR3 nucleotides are TGTGCCAGCACCAATTCACGGGGCTCTCAAGAGACCCAGTACTTC.

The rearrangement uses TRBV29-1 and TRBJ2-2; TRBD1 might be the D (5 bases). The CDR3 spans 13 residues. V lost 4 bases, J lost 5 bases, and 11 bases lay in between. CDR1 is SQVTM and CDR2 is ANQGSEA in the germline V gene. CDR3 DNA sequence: TGCAGCGTTGGGCAGGGATGGACCGGGGAGCTGTTTTTT. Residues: CSVGQGWTGELFF.

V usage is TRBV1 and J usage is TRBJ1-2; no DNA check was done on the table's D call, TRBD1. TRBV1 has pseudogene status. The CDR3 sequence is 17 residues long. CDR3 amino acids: CTSPRHFYKQEFYGYTF. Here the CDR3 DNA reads TGCACCAGCCCCCGGCATTTTTATAAACAGGAATTCTATGGCTACACCTTC.

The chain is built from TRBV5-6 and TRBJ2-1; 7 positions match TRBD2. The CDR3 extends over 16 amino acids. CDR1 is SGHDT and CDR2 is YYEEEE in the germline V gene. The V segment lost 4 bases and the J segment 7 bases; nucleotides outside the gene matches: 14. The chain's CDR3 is CASSTSGGGPWNEQFF. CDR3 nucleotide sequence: TGTGCCAGCAGCACGAGTGGGGGAGGGCCCTGGAATGAGCAGTTCTTC.

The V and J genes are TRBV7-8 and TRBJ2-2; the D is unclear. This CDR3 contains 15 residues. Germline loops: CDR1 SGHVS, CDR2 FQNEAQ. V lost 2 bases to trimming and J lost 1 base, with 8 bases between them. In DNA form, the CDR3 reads TGTGCCAGCAGCTTACGTTCAGGGAACACCGGGGAGCTGTTTTTT. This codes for CASSLRSGNTGELFF.

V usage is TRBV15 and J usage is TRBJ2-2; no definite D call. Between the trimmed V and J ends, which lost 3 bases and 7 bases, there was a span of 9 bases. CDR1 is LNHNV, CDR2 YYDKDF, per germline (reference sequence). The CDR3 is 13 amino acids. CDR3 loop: CATSSRDGGELFF. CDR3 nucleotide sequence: TGTGCCACCAGCAGCAGAGACGGCGGGGAGCTGTTTTTT. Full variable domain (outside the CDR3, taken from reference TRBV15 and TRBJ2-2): DAMVIQNPRYQVTQFGKPVTLSCSQTLNHNVMYWYQQKSSQAPKLLFHYYDKDFNNEADTPDNFQSRRPNTSFCFLDIRSPGLGDTAMYLCATSSRDGGELFFGEGSRLTVL.

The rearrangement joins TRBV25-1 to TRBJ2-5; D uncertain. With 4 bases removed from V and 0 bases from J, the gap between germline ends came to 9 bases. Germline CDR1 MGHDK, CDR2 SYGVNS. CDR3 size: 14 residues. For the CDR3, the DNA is TGTGCCAGCAGTGTTTCAGAGTACCAAGAGACCCAGTACTTC. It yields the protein CASSVSEYQETQYF.

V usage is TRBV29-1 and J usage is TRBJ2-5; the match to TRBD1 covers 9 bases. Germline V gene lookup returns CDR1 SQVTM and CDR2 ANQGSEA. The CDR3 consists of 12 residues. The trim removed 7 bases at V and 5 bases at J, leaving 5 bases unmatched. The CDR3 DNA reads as TGCAGCGCATACAGGGGGCCGGAGACCCAGTACTTC. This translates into CSAYRGPETQYF.

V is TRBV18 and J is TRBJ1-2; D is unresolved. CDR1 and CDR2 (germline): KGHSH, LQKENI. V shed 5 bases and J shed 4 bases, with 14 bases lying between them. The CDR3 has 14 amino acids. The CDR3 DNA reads TGTGCCAGCTCAGTCCTTCAGCAGGCCTATGGCTACACCTTC. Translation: CASSVLQQAYGYTF. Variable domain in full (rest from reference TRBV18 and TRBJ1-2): NAGVMQNPRHLVRRRGQEARLRCSPMKGHSHVYWYRQLPEEGLKFMVYLQKENIIDESGMPKERFSAEFPKEGPSILRIQQVVRGDSAAYFCASSVLQQAYGYTFGSGTRLTVV.

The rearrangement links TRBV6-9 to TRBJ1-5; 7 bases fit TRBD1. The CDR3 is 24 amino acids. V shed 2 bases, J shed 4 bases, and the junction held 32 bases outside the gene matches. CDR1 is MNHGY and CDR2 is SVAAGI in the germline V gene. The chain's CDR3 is CASSYRWSRGVFGTDLTPNQPQHF. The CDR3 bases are TGTGCCAGCAGTTATCGGTGGAGCCGCGGGGTGTTTGGGACAGATCTTACACCAAATCAGCCCCAGCATTTT.

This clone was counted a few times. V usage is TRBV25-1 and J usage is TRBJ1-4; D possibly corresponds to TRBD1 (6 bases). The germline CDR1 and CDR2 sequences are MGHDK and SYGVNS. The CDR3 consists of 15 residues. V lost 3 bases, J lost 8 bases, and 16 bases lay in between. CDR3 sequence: CASSDPTGFGEKLFF. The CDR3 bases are TGTGCCAGCAGTGACCCTACAGGGTTTGGGGAAAAACTGTTTTTT.

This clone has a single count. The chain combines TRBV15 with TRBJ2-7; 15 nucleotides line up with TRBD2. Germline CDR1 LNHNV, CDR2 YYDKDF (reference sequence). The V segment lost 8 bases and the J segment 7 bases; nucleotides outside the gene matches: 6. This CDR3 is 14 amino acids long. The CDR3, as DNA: TGTGCCACCGGACTAGCGGGAGGGCCGGGGGAGCAGTACTTC. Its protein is CATGLAGGPGEQYF.

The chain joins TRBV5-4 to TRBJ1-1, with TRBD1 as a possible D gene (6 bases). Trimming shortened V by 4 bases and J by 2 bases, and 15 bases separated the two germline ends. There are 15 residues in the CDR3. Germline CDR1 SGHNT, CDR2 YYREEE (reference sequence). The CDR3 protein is CASSRGGQPNTEAFF. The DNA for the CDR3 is TGTGCCAGCAGCAGGGGGGGACAACCTAACACTGAAGCTTTCTTT. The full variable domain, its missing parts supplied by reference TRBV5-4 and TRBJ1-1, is ETGVTQSPTHLIKTRGQQVTLRCSSQSGHNTVSWYQQALGQGPQFIFQYYREEENGRGNFPPRFSGLQFPNYSSELNVNALELDDSALYLCASSRGGQPNTEAFFGQGTRLTVV.

The CDR3 nucleotides are TGTGCCAGCAGCGTAGGTGGGGGCCACTATGGCTACACCTTC. It codes for CASSVGGGHYGYTF. The chain recombines TRBV9 with TRBJ1-2, with a weak D call TRBD1 (6 bases). Between the trimmed V and J ends, which lost 0 bases and 3 bases, there was a span of 9 bases. The CDR3 runs to 14 residues. The germline V gene encodes CDR1 SGDLS and CDR2 YYNGEE. Full variable domain (rest looked up from reference TRBV9 and TRBJ1-2): DSGVTQTPKHLITATGQRVTLRCSPRSGDLSVYWYQQSLDQGLQFLIQYYNGEERAKGNILERFSAQQFPDLHSELNLSSLELGDSALYFCASSVGGGHYGYTFGSGTRLTVV.

The CDR3 nucleotides read TGTGCCAGTAGTGGGGGACAGGGGGCCTCTGAAGCTTTCTTT. It is translated as CASSGGQGASEAFF. The chain couples TRBV19 to TRBJ1-1, with 12 bases that match TRBD1. The CDR3 totals 14 residues. Germline values: CDR1 LNHDA, CDR2 SQIVND (reference sequence). J lost 6 bases, V lost 5 bases, and 4 bases had no gene match.

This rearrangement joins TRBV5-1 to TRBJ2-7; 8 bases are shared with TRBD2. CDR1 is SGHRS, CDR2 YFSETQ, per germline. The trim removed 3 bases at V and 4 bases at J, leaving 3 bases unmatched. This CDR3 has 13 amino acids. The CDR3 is CASSSLAAYEQYF. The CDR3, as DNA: TGCGCCAGCAGCTCACTAGCGGCATACGAGCAGTACTTC. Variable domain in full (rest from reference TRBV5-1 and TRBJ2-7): KAGVTQTPRYLIKTRGQQVTLSCSPISGHRSVSWYQQTPGQGLQFLFEYFSETQRNKGNFPGRFSGRQFSNSRSEMNVSTLELGDSALYLCASSSLAAYEQYFGPGTRLTVT.